This is a list of T cell receptor beta chains from one sample in a study of OX40 agonist ivuxolimab in advanced cancers. Sequencing was performed with immunoSEQ multiplex PCR; in TCRdb, only in-frame clones are kept and a portion is missing. Among about 90,000 clones listed, roughly 88% were seen once. Here the sequenced sample was CD4+ or CD8+ T cells sorted from blood, taken in a trial of the OX40 agonist ivuxolimab. These TCRs come from an adult with an advanced solid tumor such as melanoma, head and neck, liver or kidney cancer. CDR3s include the opening cysteine and the closing phenylalanine or tryptophan. A D gene is named only where the DNA matches it firmly. Some rows have no size entry. The others give once, few or many, or a class for an expanded clone.

j_call: TRBJ1-1
d_call: .
v_call: TRBV19
clone_size: .
cdr3_aa: CASSIKALNTEAFF
cdr3_nt: TGTGCCAGTAGTATTAAAGCCCTGAACACTGAAGCTTTCTTT

j_call: TRBJ1-6
d_call: .
v_call: TRBV27
clone_size: .
cdr3_aa: CASSPGPSFDSPLHF
cdr3_nt: TGTGCCAGCAGTCCGGGACCCTCATTCGACTCACCCCTCCACTTT

j_call: TRBJ2-3
d_call: TRBD2
v_call: TRBV19
clone_size: once
cdr3_aa: CASSTGGLATSTDTQYF
cdr3_nt: TGTGCCAGTAGTACGGGGGGACTAGCGACTAGCACAGATACGCAGTATTTT

j_call: TRBJ1-1
d_call: .
v_call: TRBV4-3
clone_size: once
cdr3_aa: CASSQAAVGAEAFF
cdr3_nt: TGCGCCAGCAGCCAAGCGGCGGTAGGGGCTGAAGCTTTCTTT

j_call: TRBJ2-3
d_call: .
v_call: TRBV25-1
clone_size: .
cdr3_aa: CASSREGASTDTQYF
cdr3_nt: TGTGCCAGTTCCAGGGAGGGGGCTAGCACAGATACGCAGTATTTT

j_call: TRBJ2-3
d_call: TRBD2
v_call: TRBV28
clone_size: .
cdr3_aa: CASIKAGVSTDTQYF
cdr3_nt: TGTGCCAGCATCAAAGCGGGAGTGAGTACAGATACGCAGTATTTT

j_call: TRBJ2-1
d_call: .
v_call: TRBV29-1
clone_size: .
cdr3_aa: CSVEDQAGTTRDNEQFF
cdr3_nt: TGCAGCGTTGAAGATCAGGCAGGCACTACCAGAGACAATGAGCAGTTCTTC

j_call: TRBJ1-1
d_call: .
v_call: TRBV28
clone_size: .
cdr3_aa: CASSFGTTRAAFF
cdr3_nt: TGTGCCAGCAGTTTCGGGACGACAAGGGCAGCTTTCTTT

j_call: TRBJ2-2
d_call: .
v_call: TRBV5-1
clone_size: .
cdr3_aa: CASSLVGPGELFF
cdr3_nt: TGCGCCAGCAGCTTGGTCGGCCCCGGGGAGCTGTTTTTT

j_call: TRBJ2-3
d_call: TRBD2
v_call: TRBV4-2
clone_size: .
cdr3_aa: CASSQGAGVGTDTQYF
cdr3_nt: TGTGCCAGCAGCCAAGGGGCGGGAGTGGGCACAGATACGCAGTATTTT

j_call: TRBJ2-1
d_call: TRBD2
v_call: TRBV6-6
clone_size: few
cdr3_aa: CASRPRLAGENEQFF
cdr3_nt: TGTGCCAGCAGGCCAAGACTAGCGGGAGAGAATGAGCAGTTCTTC

j_call: TRBJ1-5
d_call: .
v_call: TRBV19
clone_size: .
cdr3_aa: CASSIGGQPQHF
cdr3_nt: TGTGCCAGTAGTATCGGGGGTCAGCCCCAGCATTTT

j_call: TRBJ2-1
d_call: TRBD2
v_call: TRBV7-9
clone_size: .
cdr3_aa: CASSTRLAGLTYNEQFF
cdr3_nt: TGTGCCAGCAGCACCCGACTAGCGGGACTTACCTACAATGAGCAGTTCTTC

j_call: TRBJ2-1
d_call: .
v_call: TRBV4-1
clone_size: once
cdr3_aa: CASSQDPRSSYNEQFF
cdr3_nt: TGCGCCAGCAGCCAAGATCCCCGGTCGTCCTACAATGAGCAGTTCTTC

j_call: TRBJ2-7
d_call: .
v_call: TRBV5-8
clone_size: .
cdr3_aa: CASSYPGRDEQYF
cdr3_nt: TGTGCCAGCAGCTATCCGGGGAGAGACGAGCAGTACTTC

j_call: TRBJ2-1
d_call: TRBD2
v_call: TRBV5-4
clone_size: .
cdr3_aa: CASSSGLEVGQFF
cdr3_nt: TGTGCCAGCAGCTCGGGACTAGAAGTTGGGCAGTTCTTC

j_call: TRBJ2-1
d_call: .
v_call: TRBV5-5
clone_size: once
cdr3_aa: CASSQGLLEQFF
cdr3_nt: TGTGCCAGCAGCCAGGGACTCCTTGAGCAGTTCTTC

j_call: TRBJ2-7
d_call: .
v_call: TRBV5-1
clone_size: .
cdr3_aa: CASSQDPGNEQYF
cdr3_nt: TGCGCCAGCAGCCAGGACCCCGGGAACGAGCAGTACTTC

j_call: TRBJ2-7
d_call: .
v_call: TRBV4-2
clone_size: .
cdr3_aa: CASSQATNRAYEQYF
cdr3_nt: TGTGCCAGCAGCCAAGCTACCAATAGAGCCTACGAGCAGTACTTC

j_call: TRBJ2-1
d_call: TRBD2
v_call: TRBV7-6
clone_size: .
cdr3_aa: CASSLRSTGIAGNNEQFF
cdr3_nt: TGTGCCAGCAGCTTAAGGTCTACGGGGATAGCGGGGAACAATGAGCAGTTCTTC

j_call: TRBJ2-5
d_call: .
v_call: TRBV27
clone_size: once
cdr3_aa: CASSLNRTPQETQYF
cdr3_nt: TGTGCCAGCAGTTTAAACAGGACCCCCCAAGAGACCCAGTACTTC

j_call: TRBJ2-7
d_call: .
v_call: TRBV7-2
clone_size: .
cdr3_aa: CASSLGGALVYEQYF
cdr3_nt: TGTGCCAGCAGCTTAGGGGGGGCGCTGGTCTACGAGCAGTACTTC

j_call: TRBJ2-7
d_call: TRBD1
v_call: TRBV6-6
clone_size: once
cdr3_aa: CASSYLLGTEYEQYF
cdr3_nt: TGTGCCAGCAGTTACCTTCTAGGGACAGAGTACGAGCAGTACTTC

j_call: TRBJ2-3
d_call: .
v_call: TRBV7-2
clone_size: .
cdr3_aa: CASSLDPTDTQYF
cdr3_nt: TGTGCCAGCAGCCTTGACCCCACAGATACGCAGTATTTT

j_call: TRBJ1-5
d_call: TRBD1
v_call: TRBV28
clone_size: .
cdr3_aa: CASSPSGQGFGNQPQHF
cdr3_nt: TGTGCCAGCAGCCCCTCGGGACAGGGGTTTGGCAATCAGCCCCAGCATTTT

j_call: TRBJ2-3
d_call: .
v_call: TRBV7-9
clone_size: .
cdr3_aa: CASSLTGLVGDTQYF
cdr3_nt: TGTGCCAGCAGCCTGACAGGTCTAGTTGGAGATACGCAGTATTTT

j_call: TRBJ2-2
d_call: .
v_call: TRBV25-1
clone_size: .
cdr3_aa: CASGERVNTGELFF
cdr3_nt: TGTGCCAGTGGGGAGAGGGTGAACACCGGGGAGCTGTTTTTT

j_call: TRBJ2-3
d_call: TRBD1
v_call: TRBV13
clone_size: .
cdr3_aa: CASSWGQRAHLVYF
cdr3_nt: TGTGCCAGCAGCTGGGGACAGAGGGCCCACTTGGTGTATTTT

j_call: TRBJ2-2
d_call: TRBD2
v_call: TRBV4-2
clone_size: .
cdr3_aa: CASSQDIRTGGAGELFF
cdr3_nt: TGTGCCAGCAGCCAAGATATAAGAACGGGAGGAGCCGGGGAGCTGTTTTTT

j_call: TRBJ1-1
d_call: .
v_call: TRBV21-1
clone_size: .
cdr3_aa: CASRPRRSEAFF
cdr3_nt: TGTGCCAGCAGACCCCGAAGGTCTGAAGCTTTCTTT

j_call: TRBJ2-7
d_call: TRBD2
v_call: TRBV28
clone_size: .
cdr3_aa: CASSPPAGGEQYF
cdr3_nt: TGTGCCAGCAGCCCGCCTGCGGGGGGAGAGCAGTACTTC

j_call: TRBJ2-2
d_call: .
v_call: TRBV5-5
clone_size: .
cdr3_aa: CASSLASGYTGELFF
cdr3_nt: TGTGCCAGCAGCTTGGCGTCGGGATACACCGGGGAGCTGTTTTTT

j_call: TRBJ2-7
d_call: TRBD2
v_call: TRBV5-1
clone_size: .
cdr3_aa: CASSLVGSGISYEQYF
cdr3_nt: TGCGCCAGCAGCTTGGTTGGTAGCGGGATCTCCTACGAGCAGTACTTC

j_call: TRBJ2-1
d_call: TRBD2
v_call: TRBV9
clone_size: .
cdr3_aa: CASSETSGSFAEQFF
cdr3_nt: TGTGCCAGCAGCGAGACTAGCGGGAGTTTCGCTGAGCAGTTCTTC

j_call: TRBJ2-1
d_call: TRBD2
v_call: TRBV5-4
clone_size: .
cdr3_aa: CASSFRLAGGRNNEQFF
cdr3_nt: TGTGCCAGCAGCTTCCGACTAGCGGGAGGTCGAAACAATGAGCAGTTCTTC

j_call: TRBJ1-1
d_call: .
v_call: TRBV5-1
clone_size: .
cdr3_aa: CASSLGGTGNTEAFF
cdr3_nt: TGCGCCAGCAGCTTGGGAGGGACGGGGAACACTGAAGCTTTCTTT

j_call: TRBJ2-7
d_call: .
v_call: TRBV6-5
clone_size: .
cdr3_aa: CASSYVRDTAYEQYF
cdr3_nt: TGTGCCAGCAGTTACGTCCGGGACACCGCCTACGAGCAGTACTTC

j_call: TRBJ1-1
d_call: .
v_call: TRBV6-6
clone_size: .
cdr3_aa: CASSSGRWNTEAFF
cdr3_nt: TGTGCCAGCAGTTCAGGGCGTTGGAACACTGAAGCTTTCTTT

j_call: TRBJ2-7
d_call: .
v_call: TRBV9
clone_size: .
cdr3_aa: CASSEGGAPSYEQYF
cdr3_nt: TGTGCCAGCAGCGAGGGGGGAGCGCCATCCTACGAGCAGTACTTC

j_call: TRBJ2-1
d_call: .
v_call: TRBV5-4
clone_size: .
cdr3_aa: CASSRDTSSYNEQFF
cdr3_nt: TGTGCCAGCAGCCGGGACACAAGCTCCTACAATGAGCAGTTCTTC

j_call: TRBJ2-5
d_call: .
v_call: TRBV6-5
clone_size: .
cdr3_aa: CASSYSRDKETQYF
cdr3_nt: TGTGCCAGCAGTTACTCGAGGGATAAAGAGACCCAGTACTTC

j_call: TRBJ2-3
d_call: .
v_call: TRBV5-4
clone_size: .
cdr3_aa: CASSLAVGWGSDTQYF
cdr3_nt: TGTGCCAGCAGCTTGGCGGTAGGGTGGGGATCGGATACGCAGTATTTT

j_call: TRBJ2-4
d_call: .
v_call: TRBV9
clone_size: .
cdr3_aa: CASSHGLSYEAKNIQYF
cdr3_nt: TGTGCCAGCAGCCACGGACTGTCATATGAAGCCAAAAACATTCAGTACTTC

j_call: TRBJ2-5
d_call: .
v_call: TRBV11-1
clone_size: .
cdr3_aa: CASSLSYGRLQETQYF
cdr3_nt: TGTGCCAGCAGCTTATCGTATGGGCGGCTCCAAGAGACCCAGTACTTC

j_call: TRBJ2-7
d_call: TRBD2
v_call: TRBV4-3
clone_size: .
cdr3_aa: CASSQGIKREVYEQYF
cdr3_nt: TGCGCCAGCAGCCAAGGAATCAAGCGGGAGGTCTACGAGCAGTACTTC

j_call: TRBJ2-3
d_call: .
v_call: TRBV4-1
clone_size: .
cdr3_aa: CASSQEAGSSTDTQYF
cdr3_nt: TGCGCCAGCAGCCAAGAGGCGGGTTCTAGCACAGATACGCAGTATTTT

j_call: TRBJ2-7
d_call: .
v_call: TRBV6-5
clone_size: .
cdr3_aa: CASSSTTGEQYF
cdr3_nt: TGTGCCAGCAGTTCAACTACGGGGGAGCAGTACTTC

j_call: TRBJ2-4
d_call: .
v_call: TRBV7-2
clone_size: .
cdr3_aa: CASSLEGVLAKNIQYF
cdr3_nt: TGTGCCAGCAGCTTAGAGGGGGTTCTAGCCAAAAACATTCAGTACTTC